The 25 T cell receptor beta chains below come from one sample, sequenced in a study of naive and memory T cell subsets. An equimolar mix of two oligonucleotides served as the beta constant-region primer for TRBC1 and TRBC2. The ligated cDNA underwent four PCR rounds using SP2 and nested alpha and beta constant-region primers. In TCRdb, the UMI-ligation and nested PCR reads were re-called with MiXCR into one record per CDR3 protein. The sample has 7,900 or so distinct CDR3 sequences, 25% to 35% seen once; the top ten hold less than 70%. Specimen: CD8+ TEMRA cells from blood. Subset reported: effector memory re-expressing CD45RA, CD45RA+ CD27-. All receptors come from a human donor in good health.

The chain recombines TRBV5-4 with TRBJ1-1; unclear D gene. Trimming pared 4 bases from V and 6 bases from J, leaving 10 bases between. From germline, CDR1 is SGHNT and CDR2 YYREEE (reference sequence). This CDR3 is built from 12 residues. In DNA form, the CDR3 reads TGTGCCAGCAGCCTCGGACTGTCTGAAGCTTTCTTT. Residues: CASSLGLSEAFF.

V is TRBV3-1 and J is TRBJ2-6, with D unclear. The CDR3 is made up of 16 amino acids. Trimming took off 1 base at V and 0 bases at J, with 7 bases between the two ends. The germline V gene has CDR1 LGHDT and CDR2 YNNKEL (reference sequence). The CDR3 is CASSQVLFSGANVLTF. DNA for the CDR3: TGTGCCAGCAGCCAAGTCTTATTCTCTGGGGCCAACGTCCTGACTTTC.

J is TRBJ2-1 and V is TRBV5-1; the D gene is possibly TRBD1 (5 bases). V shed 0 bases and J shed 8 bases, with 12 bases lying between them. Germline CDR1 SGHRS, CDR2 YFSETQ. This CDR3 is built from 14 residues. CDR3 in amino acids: CASSLARGRYEQFF. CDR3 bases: TGCGCCAGCAGCTTGGCTAGGGGCAGGTATGAGCAGTTCTTC.

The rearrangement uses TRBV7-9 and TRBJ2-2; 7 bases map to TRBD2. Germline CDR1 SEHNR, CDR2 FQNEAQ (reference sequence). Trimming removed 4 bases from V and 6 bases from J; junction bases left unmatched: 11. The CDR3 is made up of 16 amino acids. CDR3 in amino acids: CASSSRASGTPGELFF. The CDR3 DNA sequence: TGTGCCAGCAGCTCGAGGGCAAGCGGGACCCCCGGGGAGCTGTTTTTT.

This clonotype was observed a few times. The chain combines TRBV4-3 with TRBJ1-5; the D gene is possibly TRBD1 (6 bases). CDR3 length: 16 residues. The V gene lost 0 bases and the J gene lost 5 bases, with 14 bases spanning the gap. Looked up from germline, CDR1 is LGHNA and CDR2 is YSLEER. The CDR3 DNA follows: TGCGCCAGCAGCCAAGAACAGGGCCGGGGGGATCAGCCCCAGCATTTT. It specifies CASSQEQGRGDQPQHF.

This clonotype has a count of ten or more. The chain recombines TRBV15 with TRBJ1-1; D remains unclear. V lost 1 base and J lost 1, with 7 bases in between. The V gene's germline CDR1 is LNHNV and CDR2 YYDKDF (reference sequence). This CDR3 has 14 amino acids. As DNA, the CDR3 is TGTGCCACCAGCAGAGGCGGAACGAACACTGAAGCTTTCTTT. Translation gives CATSRGGTNTEAFF.

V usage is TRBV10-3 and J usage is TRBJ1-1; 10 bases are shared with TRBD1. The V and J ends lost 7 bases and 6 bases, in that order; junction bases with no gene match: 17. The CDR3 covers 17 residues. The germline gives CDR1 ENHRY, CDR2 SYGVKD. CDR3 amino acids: CAITPGVTGGADSEAFF. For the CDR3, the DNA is TGTGCCATCACCCCAGGGGTGACAGGGGGCGCAGACTCTGAAGCTTTCTTT.

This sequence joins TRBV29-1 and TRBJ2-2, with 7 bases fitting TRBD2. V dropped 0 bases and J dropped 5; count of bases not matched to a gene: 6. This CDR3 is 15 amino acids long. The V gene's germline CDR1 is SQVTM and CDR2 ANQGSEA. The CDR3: CSVEDGRGGTGELFF. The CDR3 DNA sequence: TGCAGCGTTGAAGATGGTCGGGGAGGGACCGGGGAGCTGTTTTTT.

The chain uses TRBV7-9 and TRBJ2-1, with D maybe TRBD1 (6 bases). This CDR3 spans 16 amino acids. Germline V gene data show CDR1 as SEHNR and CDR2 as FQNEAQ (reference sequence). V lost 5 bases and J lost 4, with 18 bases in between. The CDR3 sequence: CASSGFRGPSYNEQFF. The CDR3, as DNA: TGTGCCAGCAGCGGGTTCAGGGGACCGTCGTACAATGAGCAGTTCTTC.

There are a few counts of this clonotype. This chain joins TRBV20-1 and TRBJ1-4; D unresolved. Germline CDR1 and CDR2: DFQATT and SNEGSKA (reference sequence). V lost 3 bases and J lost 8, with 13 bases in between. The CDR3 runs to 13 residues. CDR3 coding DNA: TGCAGTGCTAGTGATAGGCTCGAGGAAAAACTGTTTTTT. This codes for CSASDRLEEKLFF.

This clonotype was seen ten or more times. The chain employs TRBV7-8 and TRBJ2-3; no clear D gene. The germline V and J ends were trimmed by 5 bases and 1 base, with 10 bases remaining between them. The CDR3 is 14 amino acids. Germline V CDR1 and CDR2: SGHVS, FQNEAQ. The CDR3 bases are TGTGCCAGCAGCCAAGGTAGTGGCACAGATACGCAGTATTTT. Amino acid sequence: CASSQGSGTDTQYF. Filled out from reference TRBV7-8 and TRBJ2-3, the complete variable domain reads GAGVSQSPRYKVAKRGQDVALRCDPISGHVSLFWYQQALGQGPEFLTYFQNEAQLDKSGLPSDRFFAERPEGSVSTLKIQRTQQEDSAVYLCASSQGSGTDTQYFGPGTRLTVL.

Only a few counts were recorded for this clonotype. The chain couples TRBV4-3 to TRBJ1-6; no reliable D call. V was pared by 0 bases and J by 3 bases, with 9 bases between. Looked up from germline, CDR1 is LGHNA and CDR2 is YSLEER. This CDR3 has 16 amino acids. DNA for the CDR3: TGCGCCAGCAGCCAAGAGTTTAGTCTCTATAATTCACCCCTCCACTTT. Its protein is CASSQEFSLYNSPLHF.

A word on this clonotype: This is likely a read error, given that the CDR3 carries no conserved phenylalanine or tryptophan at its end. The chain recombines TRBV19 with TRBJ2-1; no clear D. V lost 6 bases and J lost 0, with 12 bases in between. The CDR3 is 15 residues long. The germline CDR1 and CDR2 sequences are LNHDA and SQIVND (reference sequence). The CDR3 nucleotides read TGTGCCAGTAGCTTATCGGAGCCCTCCTACAATGAGCAGTTCTTA. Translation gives CASSLSEPSYNEQFL.

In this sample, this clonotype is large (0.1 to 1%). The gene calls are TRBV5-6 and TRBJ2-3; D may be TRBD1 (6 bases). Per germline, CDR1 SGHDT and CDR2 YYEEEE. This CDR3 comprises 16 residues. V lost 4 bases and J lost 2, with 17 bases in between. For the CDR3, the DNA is TGTGCCAGCAGCAAGGGGGATAAAAGCTACACAGATACGCAGTATTTT. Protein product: CASSKGDKSYTDTQYF.

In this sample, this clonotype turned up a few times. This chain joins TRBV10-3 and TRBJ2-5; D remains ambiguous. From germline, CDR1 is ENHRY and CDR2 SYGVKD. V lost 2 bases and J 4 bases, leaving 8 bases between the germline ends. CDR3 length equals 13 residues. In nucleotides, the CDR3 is TGTGCCATCAGTGAGGTCCACGCAGAGACCCAGTACTTC. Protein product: CAISEVHAETQYF.

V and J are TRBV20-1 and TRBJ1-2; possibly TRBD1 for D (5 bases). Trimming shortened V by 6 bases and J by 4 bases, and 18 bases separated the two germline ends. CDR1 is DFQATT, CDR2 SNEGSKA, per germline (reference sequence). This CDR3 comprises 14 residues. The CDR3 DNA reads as TGCAGTGCCGGGGGGGGGACCCTGGCCTATGGCTACACCTTC. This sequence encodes CSAGGGTLAYGYTF.

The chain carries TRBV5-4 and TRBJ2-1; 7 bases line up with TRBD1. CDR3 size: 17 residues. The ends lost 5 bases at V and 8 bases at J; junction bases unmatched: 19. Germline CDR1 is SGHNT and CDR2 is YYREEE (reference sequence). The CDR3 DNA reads TGTGCCAGCAGAACCTCCTACAAAGGGGGCGTCAGCGATGAGCAGTTCTTC. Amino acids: CASRTSYKGGVSDEQFF.

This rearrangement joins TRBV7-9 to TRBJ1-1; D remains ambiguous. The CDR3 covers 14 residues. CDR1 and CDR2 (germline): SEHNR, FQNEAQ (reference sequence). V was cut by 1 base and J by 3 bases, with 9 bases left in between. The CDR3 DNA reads TGTGCCAGCAGCTTAGAGACATCATACACTGAAGCTTTCTTT. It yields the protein CASSLETSYTEAFF.

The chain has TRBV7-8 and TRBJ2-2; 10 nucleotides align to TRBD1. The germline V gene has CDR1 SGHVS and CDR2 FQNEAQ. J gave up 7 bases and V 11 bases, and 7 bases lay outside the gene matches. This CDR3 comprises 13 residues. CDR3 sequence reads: CAGLDRGSGELFF. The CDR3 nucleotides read TGTGCCGGACTGGACAGGGGGAGCGGGGAGCTGTTTTTT.

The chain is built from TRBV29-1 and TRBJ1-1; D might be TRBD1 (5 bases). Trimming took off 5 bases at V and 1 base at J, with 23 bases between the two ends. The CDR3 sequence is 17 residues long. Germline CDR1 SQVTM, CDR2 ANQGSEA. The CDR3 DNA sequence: TGCAGCGTTTCCGGGTCCTTAGGGGACCCACAGAACACTGAAGCTTTCTTT. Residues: CSVSGSLGDPQNTEAFF.

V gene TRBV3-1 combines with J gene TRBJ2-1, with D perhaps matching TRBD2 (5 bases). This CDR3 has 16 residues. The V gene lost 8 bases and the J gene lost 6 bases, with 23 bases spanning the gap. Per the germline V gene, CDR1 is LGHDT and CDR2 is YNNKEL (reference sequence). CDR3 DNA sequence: TGTGCCAGCCGACCGTATAGAGGGCGATGGGGCAATGAGCAGTTCTTC. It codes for CASRPYRGRWGNEQFF.

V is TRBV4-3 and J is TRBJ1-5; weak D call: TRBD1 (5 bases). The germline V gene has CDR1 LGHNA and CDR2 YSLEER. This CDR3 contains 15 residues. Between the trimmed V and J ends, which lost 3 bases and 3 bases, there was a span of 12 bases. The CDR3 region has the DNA TGCGCCAGCAGCCAGGGAAGGGGCCCCAATCAGCCCCAGCATTTT. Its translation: CASSQGRGPNQPQHF.

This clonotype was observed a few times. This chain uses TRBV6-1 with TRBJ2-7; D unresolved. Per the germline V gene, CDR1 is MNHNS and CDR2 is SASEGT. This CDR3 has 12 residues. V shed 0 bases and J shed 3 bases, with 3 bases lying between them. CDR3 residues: CASSEAFYEQYF. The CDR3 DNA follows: TGTGCCAGCAGTGAAGCCTTCTACGAGCAGTACTTC.

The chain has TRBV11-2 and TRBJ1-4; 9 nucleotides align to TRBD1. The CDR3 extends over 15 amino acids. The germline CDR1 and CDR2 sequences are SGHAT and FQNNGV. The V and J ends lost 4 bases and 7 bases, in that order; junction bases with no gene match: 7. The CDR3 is CASSWETGGREKLFF. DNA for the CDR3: TGTGCCAGCAGCTGGGAGACAGGGGGACGTGAAAAACTGTTTTTT.

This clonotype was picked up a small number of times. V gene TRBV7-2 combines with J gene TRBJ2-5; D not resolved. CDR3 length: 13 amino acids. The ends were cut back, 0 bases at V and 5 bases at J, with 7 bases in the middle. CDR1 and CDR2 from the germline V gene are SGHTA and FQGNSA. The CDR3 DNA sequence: TGTGCCAGCAGCTTAGCGTCTGTTGAGACCCAGTACTTC. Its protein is CASSLASVETQYF.